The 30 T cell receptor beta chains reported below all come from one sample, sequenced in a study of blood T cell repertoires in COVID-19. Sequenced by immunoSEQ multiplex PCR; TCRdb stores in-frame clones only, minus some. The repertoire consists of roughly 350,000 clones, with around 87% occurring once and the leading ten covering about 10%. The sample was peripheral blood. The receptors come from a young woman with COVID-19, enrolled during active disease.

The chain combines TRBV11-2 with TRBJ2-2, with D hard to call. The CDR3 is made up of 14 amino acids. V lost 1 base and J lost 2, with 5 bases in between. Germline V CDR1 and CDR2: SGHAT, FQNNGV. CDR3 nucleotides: TGTGCCAGCAGCTTAGGGAGAAACACCGGGGAGCTGTTTTTT. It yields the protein CASSLGRNTGELFF. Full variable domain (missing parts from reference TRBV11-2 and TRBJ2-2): EAGVAQSPRYKIIEKRQSVAFWCNPISGHATLYWYQQILGQGPKLLIQFQNNGVVDDSQLPKDRFSAERLKGVDSTLKIQPAKLEDSAVYLCASSLGRNTGELFFGEGSRLTVL.

CDR3 in amino acids: CASSVSGNGYNEQFF. The CDR3 bases are TGTGCCAGCAGCGTATCGGGGAATGGCTACAATGAGCAGTTCTTC. The V and J genes are TRBV9 and TRBJ2-1, with D perhaps TRBD2 (5 bases). This CDR3 contains 15 residues. Trimming took 1 base from V and 3 from J, leaving 11 bases between them. The germline gives CDR1 SGDLS, CDR2 YYNGEE. Combining the CDR3 with reference TRBV9 and TRBJ2-1 gives the whole variable domain DSGVTQTPKHLITATGQRVTLRCSPRSGDLSVYWYQQSLDQGLQFLIQYYNGEERAKGNILERFSAQQFPDLHSELNLSSLELGDSALYFCASSVSGNGYNEQFFGPGTRLTVL.

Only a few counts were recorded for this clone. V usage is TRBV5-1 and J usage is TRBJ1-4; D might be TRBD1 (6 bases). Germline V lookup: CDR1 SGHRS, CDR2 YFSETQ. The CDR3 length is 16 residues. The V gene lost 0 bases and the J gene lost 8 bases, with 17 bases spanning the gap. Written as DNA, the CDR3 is TGCGCCAGCAGCTTGGGGGCCAGGGGCCGGGACGAAAAACTGTTTTTT. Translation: CASSLGARGRDEKLFF.

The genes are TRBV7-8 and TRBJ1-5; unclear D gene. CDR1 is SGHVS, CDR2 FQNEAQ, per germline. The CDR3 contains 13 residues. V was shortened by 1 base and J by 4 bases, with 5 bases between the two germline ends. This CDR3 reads CASSLESNQPQHF. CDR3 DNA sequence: TGTGCCAGCAGCTTAGAGAGTAATCAGCCCCAGCATTTT.

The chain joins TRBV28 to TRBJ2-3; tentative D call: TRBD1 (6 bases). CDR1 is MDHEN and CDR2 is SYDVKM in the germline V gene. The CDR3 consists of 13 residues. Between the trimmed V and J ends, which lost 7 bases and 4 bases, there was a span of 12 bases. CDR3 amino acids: CASTTTGSDTQYF. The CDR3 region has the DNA TGTGCCAGCACTACTACAGGGTCAGATACGCAGTATTTT. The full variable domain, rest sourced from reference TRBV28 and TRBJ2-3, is DVKVTQSSRYLVKRTGEKVFLECVQDMDHENMFWYRQDPGLGLRLIYFSYDVKMKEKGDIPEGYSVSREKKERFSLILESASTNQTSMYLCASTTTGSDTQYFGPGTRLTVL.

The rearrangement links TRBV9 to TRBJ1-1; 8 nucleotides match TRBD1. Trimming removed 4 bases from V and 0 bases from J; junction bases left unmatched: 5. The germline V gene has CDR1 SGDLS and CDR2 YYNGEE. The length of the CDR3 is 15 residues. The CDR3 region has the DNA TGTGCCAGCAGCACAGGACAGGGACTGAACACTGAAGCTTTCTTT. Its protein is CASSTGQGLNTEAFF.

The CDR3 region has the DNA TGTGCCAGCAGCTTAGGTCCGGGCGGGGAGCTGTTTTTT. This translates into CASSLGPGGELFF. The chain is built from TRBV7-3 and TRBJ2-2; no firm D call. Trimming cost V 2 bases and J 7 bases, with 8 bases left between them. Per germline, CDR1 SGHTA and CDR2 FQGTGA. This CDR3 region has 13 residues.

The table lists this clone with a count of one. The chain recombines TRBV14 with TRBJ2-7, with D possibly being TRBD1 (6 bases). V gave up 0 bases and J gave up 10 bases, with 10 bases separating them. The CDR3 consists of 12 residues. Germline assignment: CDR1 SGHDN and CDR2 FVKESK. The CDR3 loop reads CASSQEDRNQYF. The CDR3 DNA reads TGTGCCAGCAGCCAAGAGGACAGAAATCAGTACTTC.

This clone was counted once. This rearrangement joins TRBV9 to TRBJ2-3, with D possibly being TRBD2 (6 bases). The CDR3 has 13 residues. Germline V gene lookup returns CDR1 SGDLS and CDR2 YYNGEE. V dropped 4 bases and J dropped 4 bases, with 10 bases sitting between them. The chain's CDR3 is CASSPRGADTQYF. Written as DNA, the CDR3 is TGTGCCAGCAGCCCACGCGGGGCAGATACGCAGTATTTT. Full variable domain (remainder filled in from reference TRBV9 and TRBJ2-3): DSGVTQTPKHLITATGQRVTLRCSPRSGDLSVYWYQQSLDQGLQFLIQYYNGEERAKGNILERFSAQQFPDLHSELNLSSLELGDSALYFCASSPRGADTQYFGPGTRLTVL.

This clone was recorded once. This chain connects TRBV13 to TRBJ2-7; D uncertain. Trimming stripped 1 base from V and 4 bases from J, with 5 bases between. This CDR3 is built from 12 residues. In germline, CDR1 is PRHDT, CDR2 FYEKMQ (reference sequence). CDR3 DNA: TGTGCCAGCAGCTTAGCCAGATACGAGCAGTACTTC. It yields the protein CASSLARYEQYF.

CDR3 nucleotides: TGTGCCAGCAGTGAGGTGGGACAGGGCAATCAGCCCCAGCATTTT. This codes for CASSEVGQGNQPQHF. This chain connects TRBV28 to TRBJ1-5; 8 bases are shared with TRBD1. CDR1 is MDHEN, CDR2 SYDVKM, per germline. CDR3 length: 15 amino acids. V was pared by 5 bases and J by 2 bases, with 5 bases of the junction left unmatched.

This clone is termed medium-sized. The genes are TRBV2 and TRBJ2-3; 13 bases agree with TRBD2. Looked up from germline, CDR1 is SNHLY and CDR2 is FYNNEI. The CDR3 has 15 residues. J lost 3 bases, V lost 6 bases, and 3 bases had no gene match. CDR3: CASRPTSGRTDTQYF. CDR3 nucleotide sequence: TGTGCCAGCAGGCCGACTAGCGGGAGGACAGATACGCAGTATTTT.

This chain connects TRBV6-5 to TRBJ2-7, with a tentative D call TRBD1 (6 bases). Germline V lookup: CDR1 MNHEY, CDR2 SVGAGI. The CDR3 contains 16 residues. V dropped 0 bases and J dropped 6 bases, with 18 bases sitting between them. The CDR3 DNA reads TGTGCCAGCAGTTACTCGATGGCTGGGGGCTTGGTCGAGCAGTACTTC. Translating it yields CASSYSMAGGLVEQYF.

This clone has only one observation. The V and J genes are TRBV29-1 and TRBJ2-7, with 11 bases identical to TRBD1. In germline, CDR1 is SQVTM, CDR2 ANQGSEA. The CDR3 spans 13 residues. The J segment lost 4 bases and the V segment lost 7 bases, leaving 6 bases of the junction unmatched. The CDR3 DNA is TGCAGCGCCGGGACAGGGGGATTGTACGAGCAGTACTTC. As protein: CSAGTGGLYEQYF.

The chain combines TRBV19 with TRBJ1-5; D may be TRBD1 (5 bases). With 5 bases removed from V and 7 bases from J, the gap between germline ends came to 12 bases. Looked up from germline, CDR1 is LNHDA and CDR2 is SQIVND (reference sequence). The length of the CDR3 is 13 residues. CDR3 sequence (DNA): TGTGCCAGTAGTCCAAAGGGGAACCAGCCCCAGCATTTT. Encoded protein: CASSPKGNQPQHF.

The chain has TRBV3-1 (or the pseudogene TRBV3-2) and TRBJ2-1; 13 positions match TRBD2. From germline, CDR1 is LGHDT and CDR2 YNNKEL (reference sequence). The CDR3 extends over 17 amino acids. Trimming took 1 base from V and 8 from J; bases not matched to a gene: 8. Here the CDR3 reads CASSQVRTSGSVDEQFF. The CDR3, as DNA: TGTGCCAGCAGCCAAGTTCGGACTAGCGGGAGTGTAGATGAGCAGTTCTTC.

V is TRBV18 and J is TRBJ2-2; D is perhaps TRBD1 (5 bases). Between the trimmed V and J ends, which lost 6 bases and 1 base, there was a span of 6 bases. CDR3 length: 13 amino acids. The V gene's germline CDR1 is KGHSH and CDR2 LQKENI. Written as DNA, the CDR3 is TGTGCCAGCTCCGGACAGAACACCGGGGAGCTGTTTTTT. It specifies CASSGQNTGELFF.

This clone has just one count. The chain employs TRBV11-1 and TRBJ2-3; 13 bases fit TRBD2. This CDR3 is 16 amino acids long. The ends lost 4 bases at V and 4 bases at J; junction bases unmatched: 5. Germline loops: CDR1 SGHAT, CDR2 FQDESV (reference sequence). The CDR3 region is CASSSGLAGAADTQYF. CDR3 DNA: TGTGCCAGCAGCTCTGGACTAGCGGGAGCCGCAGATACGCAGTATTTT.

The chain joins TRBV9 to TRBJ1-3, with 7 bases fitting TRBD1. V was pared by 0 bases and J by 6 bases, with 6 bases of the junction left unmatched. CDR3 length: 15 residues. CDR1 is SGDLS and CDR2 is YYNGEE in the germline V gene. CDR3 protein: CASSVAGTAENTIYF. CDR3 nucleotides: TGTGCCAGCAGCGTAGCCGGGACAGCTGAAAACACCATATATTTT.

The CDR3 reads CASSLQGNYGYTF. DNA of the CDR3: TGTGCCAGCTCACTACAGGGGAACTATGGCTACACCTTC. The chain joins TRBV18 to TRBJ1-2; 7 nucleotides line up with TRBD1. The germline gives CDR1 KGHSH, CDR2 LQKENI. V lost 4 bases and J lost 2; bases outside the gene matches: 1. This CDR3 region has 13 residues.

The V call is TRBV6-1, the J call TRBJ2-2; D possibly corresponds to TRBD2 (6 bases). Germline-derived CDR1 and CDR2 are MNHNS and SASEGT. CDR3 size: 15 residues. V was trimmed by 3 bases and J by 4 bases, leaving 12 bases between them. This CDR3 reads CASSDRDLLTGELFF. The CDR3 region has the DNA TGTGCCAGCAGTGACCGGGACTTACTCACCGGGGAGCTGTTTTTT.

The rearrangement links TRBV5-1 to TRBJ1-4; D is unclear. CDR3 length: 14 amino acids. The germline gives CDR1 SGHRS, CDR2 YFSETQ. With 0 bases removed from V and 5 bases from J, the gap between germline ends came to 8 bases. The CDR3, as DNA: TGCGCCAGCAGCTTGGCAGCGCCCAATGAAAAACTGTTTTTT. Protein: CASSLAAPNEKLFF.

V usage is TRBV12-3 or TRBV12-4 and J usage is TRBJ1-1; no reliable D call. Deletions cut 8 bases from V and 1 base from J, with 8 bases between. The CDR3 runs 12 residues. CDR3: CASGKRNTEAFF. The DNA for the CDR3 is TGTGCCAGCGGCAAGCGGAACACTGAAGCTTTCTTT.

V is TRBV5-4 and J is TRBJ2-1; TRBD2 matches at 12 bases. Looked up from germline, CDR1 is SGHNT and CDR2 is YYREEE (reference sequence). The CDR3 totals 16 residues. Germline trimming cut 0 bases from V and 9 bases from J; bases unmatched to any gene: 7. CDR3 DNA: TGTGCCAGCAGCTTGGTTAGACTAGCGGGAGAGGTTGAGCAGTTCTTC. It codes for CASSLVRLAGEVEQFF.

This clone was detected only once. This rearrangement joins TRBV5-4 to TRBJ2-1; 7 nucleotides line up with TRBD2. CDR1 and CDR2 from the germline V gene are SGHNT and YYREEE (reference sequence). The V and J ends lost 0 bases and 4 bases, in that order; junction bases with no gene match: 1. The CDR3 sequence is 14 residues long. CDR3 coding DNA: TGTGCCAGCAGCTTGGGGGGAGGGTACAATGAGCAGTTCTTC. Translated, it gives CASSLGGGYNEQFF.

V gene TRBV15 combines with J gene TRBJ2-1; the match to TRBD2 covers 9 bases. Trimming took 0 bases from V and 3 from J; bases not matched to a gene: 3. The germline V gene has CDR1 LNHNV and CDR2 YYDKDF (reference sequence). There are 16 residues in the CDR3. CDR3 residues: CATSRDRTSVYNEQFF. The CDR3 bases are TGTGCCACCAGCAGAGATCGGACTAGCGTCTACAATGAGCAGTTCTTC.

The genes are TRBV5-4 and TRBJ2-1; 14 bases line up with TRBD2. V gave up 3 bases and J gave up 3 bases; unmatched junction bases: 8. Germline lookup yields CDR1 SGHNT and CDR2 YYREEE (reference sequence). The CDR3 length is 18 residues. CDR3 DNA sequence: TGTGCCAGCAGCTCCCCTAGACTAGCGGGAGGGCTCTACAATGAGCAGTTCTTC. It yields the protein CASSSPRLAGGLYNEQFF.

CDR3 in amino acids: CASSRGETQYF. The CDR3 DNA follows: TGTGCCAGCAGTCGGGGGGAGACCCAGTACTTC. The gene calls are TRBV12-3 or TRBV12-4 and TRBJ2-5; tentative D call: TRBD2 (6 bases). V was cut by 5 bases and J by 5 bases, with 6 bases left in between. The CDR3 covers 11 residues.

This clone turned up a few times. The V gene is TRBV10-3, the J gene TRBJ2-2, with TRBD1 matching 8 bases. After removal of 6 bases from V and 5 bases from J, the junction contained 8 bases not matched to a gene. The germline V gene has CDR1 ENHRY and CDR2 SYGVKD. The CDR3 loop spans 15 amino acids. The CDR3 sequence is CAIRDDRGRTGELFF. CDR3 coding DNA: TGTGCCATCAGGGACGACAGGGGTCGGACCGGGGAGCTGTTTTTT.

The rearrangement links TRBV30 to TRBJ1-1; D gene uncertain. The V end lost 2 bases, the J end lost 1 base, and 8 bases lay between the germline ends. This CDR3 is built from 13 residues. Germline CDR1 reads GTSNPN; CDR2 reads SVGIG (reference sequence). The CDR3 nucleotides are TGTGCCTGGAGTAGCGGCCAGAACACTGAAGCTTTCTTT. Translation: CAWSSGQNTEAFF.